The present T cell receptor beta chain was sequenced within a study of T cell responses to AZD1222 COVID-19 vaccine. CDR3 length: 16 amino acids. Germline CDR1 KGHSH, CDR2 LQKENI. V was trimmed by 4 bases and J by 4 bases, leaving 19 bases between them. Findings and limits, study-wide: Repertoires were sampled only after the peak T cell response.

To note about this clone: Its antigen is unidentified.

Second-dose groups at about 4 or about 12 weeks were pooled. Only in-frame clones appear in the TCRdb table, and some are missing; sequencing was by immunoSEQ multiplex PCR. The sample consists of fewer than 150,000 clones, just under 95% of them appearing once. The clonotype originates from an adult who received the AZD1222 COVID-19 vaccine. This material consisted of peripheral blood, taken 28 days after the second AZD1222 dose. This chain joins TRBV18 and TRBJ1-2, with TRBD1 as a possible D gene (5 bases). The CDR3 spells CASSLQESRTFYGYTF. The CDR3 bases are TGTGCCAGCTCACTACAGGAGTCAAGAACCTTCTATGGCTACACCTTC.